Listed below are T cell receptor beta chains from one sample, sequenced in a study of T cells in Graves' hyperthyroidism and ophthalmopathy. Each CDR3 protein gets one entry after TCRdb re-called the multiplex PCR reads with MiXCR. The sample holds about 580,000 distinct CDR3 sequences; roughly 14% are singletons and the top ten take roughly 6.2%. Material: blood. Receptor source: a woman between 25 and 40 years old with Graves' hyperthyroidism that later progressed to Graves' ophthalmopathy. CDR3s include the opening cysteine and the closing phenylalanine or tryptophan. D genes are given only for firm matches. A clone size is listed for some rows: how often the clone was seen (once, few, many), or a class if it is expanded.

clone size,CDR3 length,J gene,V gene,D gene,CDR3 protein,CDR3 DNA
NA,20,TRBJ2-2,TRBV4-2,NA,CASSQDVGWLLGQNTGELFF,TGTGCCAGCAGCCAAGATGTCGGCTGGCTCTTGGGACAGAACACCGGGGAGCTGTTTTTT
NA,14,TRBJ2-7,TRBV6-2/TRBV6-3,NA,CASSYSPYTYEQYF,TGTGCCAGCAGTTACTCCCCGTATACCTACGAGCAGTACTTC
NA,13,TRBJ1-5,TRBV27,NA,CASSVGAAQPQHF,TGTGCCAGCAGTGTGGGGGCTGCTCAGCCCCAGCATTTT
few,19,TRBJ2-4,TRBV9,TRBD1,CASSVVWTGIWGHTNIQYF,TGTGCCAGCAGCGTAGTGTGGACAGGGATATGGGGCCACACAAACATTCAGTACTTC
NA,17,TRBJ1-2,TRBV7-3,NA,CASSLTHLFPQGSGYTF,TGTGCCAGCAGCTTAACCCATCTCTTCCCTCAGGGTTCCGGCTACACCTTC
many,13,TRBJ1-1,TRBV30,NA,CAWSVWTNTEAFF,TGTGCCTGGAGTGTATGGACGAACACTGAAGCTTTCTTT
many,15,TRBJ1-1,TRBV12-3/TRBV12-4,NA,CASSLGGIFDTEAFF,TGTGCCAGCAGTCTGGGGGGGATATTTGACACTGAAGCTTTCTTT
many,17,TRBJ2-5,TRBV7-9,TRBD2,CASSFPLGLDISETQYF,TGTGCCAGCAGCTTCCCCCTCGGACTAGACATTTCAGAGACCCAGTACTTC
many,16,TRBJ1-1,TRBV11-3,TRBD1,CASSSGQGARSTEAFF,TGTGCCAGCAGCTCGGGACAGGGGGCGCGAAGCACTGAAGCTTTCTTT
many,15,TRBJ1-4,TRBV10-3,NA,CAIRPTVLGDEKLFF,TGTGCCATCAGACCCACCGTTTTGGGGGACGAAAAACTGTTTTTT
many,13,TRBJ1-5,TRBV27,NA,CASSFGQSGPQHF,TGTGCCAGCAGTTTTGGGCAGTCCGGCCCCCAGCATTTT
few,15,TRBJ2-1,TRBV6-1,NA,CASILQRDLYNEQFF,TGTGCCAGCATACTCCAACGGGACCTTTACAATGAGCAGTTCTTC
few,12,TRBJ2-1,TRBV27,NA,CASSGLSYEQFF,TGTGCCAGCAGTGGCCTCTCCTATGAGCAGTTCTTC
many,13,TRBJ1-2,TRBV27,NA,CASSLGNAGGYTF,TGTGCCAGCAGTCTCGGAAACGCCGGGGGCTACACCTTC
few,14,TRBJ1-5,TRBV9,TRBD1,CASSEGQGNQPQHF,TGTGCCAGCAGCGAGGGACAGGGAAATCAGCCCCAGCATTTT
many,14,TRBJ2-1,TRBV20-1,NA,CSASPGSSYNEQFF,TGCAGTGCTAGCCCAGGGAGCTCCTACAATGAGCAGTTCTTC
few,18,TRBJ2-7,TRBV9,TRBD2,CASSTQDRGSLAGEEQYF,TGTGCCAGCAGCACTCAGGACAGGGGATCACTAGCGGGAGAAGAGCAGTACTTC
many,15,TRBJ1-4,TRBV12-3/TRBV12-4,NA,CASSFLRDQDEKLFF,TGTGCCAGCAGTTTCCTCAGGGATCAGGATGAAAAACTGTTTTTT
many,13,TRBJ2-7,TRBV7-9,NA,CASSPPGGYEQYF,TGTGCCAGCAGCCCCCCCGGGGGCTACGAGCAGTACTTC
many,14,TRBJ1-3,TRBV11-2,NA,CASSQIRSGNTIYF,TGTGCCAGCAGCCAAATCCGGTCTGGAAACACCATATATTTT
many,15,TRBJ1-5,TRBV2,NA,CASSDRSGGNQPQHF,TGTGCCAGCAGTGATAGGTCAGGTGGCAATCAGCCCCAGCATTTT
many,15,TRBJ1-1,TRBV3-1,NA,CASSPRKISNTEAFF,TGTGCCAGCAGCCCGCGGAAGATAAGCAACACTGAAGCTTTCTTT
NA,16,TRBJ2-1,TRBV19,NA,CASSMAGQLPLNEQFF,TGTGCCAGTAGTATGGCGGGCCAGCTACCCCTCAATGAGCAGTTCTTC
many,14,TRBJ2-1,TRBV2,TRBD1,CASLGTGFAVEQFF,TGTGCCAGTCTGGGGACAGGGTTCGCGGTTGAGCAGTTCTTC
many,13,TRBJ1-1,TRBV13,NA,CASSLEGATEAFF,TGTGCCAGCAGCTTAGAAGGTGCCACTGAAGCTTTCTTT
NA,14,TRBJ1-6,TRBV12-3/TRBV12-4,NA,CASSNLGPASPLHF,TGTGCCAGCTCGAATCTTGGGCCCGCCTCGCCCCTCCACTTT
many,13,TRBJ2-7,TRBV29-1,NA,CSVVGRFSYEQYF,TGCAGCGTTGTAGGCCGGTTCTCCTACGAGCAGTACTTC
many,18,TRBJ2-1,TRBV5-1,TRBD2,CASSLGAGGAHLNNEQFF,TGCGCCAGCAGCTTGGGCGCGGGAGGGGCCCACCTAAACAATGAGCAGTTCTTC
many,15,TRBJ2-2,TRBV2,TRBD2,CASRGAGGEAWELFF,TGTGCCAGCAGGGGAGCGGGAGGGGAGGCTTGGGAGCTGTTTTTT
many,14,TRBJ2-1,TRBV6-5,TRBD1,CASKGDRAYNEQFF,TGTGCCAGCAAGGGGGACAGGGCTTACAATGAGCAGTTCTTC
many,14,TRBJ2-7,TRBV28,NA,CASSLYPVTYEQYF,TGTGCCAGCAGTTTATATCCGGTAACCTACGAGCAGTACTTC
many,16,TRBJ2-2,TRBV7-8,TRBD2,CASSPYRLAPAGELFF,TGTGCCAGCAGCCCTTATAGACTAGCACCGGCCGGGGAGCTGTTTTTT
many,13,TRBJ1-5,TRBV27,TRBD1,CASGPGGFQPQHF,TGTGCCAGCGGGCCAGGGGGATTTCAGCCCCAGCATTTT
many,15,TRBJ2-7,TRBV12-3/TRBV12-4,NA,CASSILGQLPYEQYF,TGTGCCAGCAGTATCCTAGGACAGCTACCCTACGAGCAGTACTTC
NA,14,TRBJ2-1,TRBV5-8,NA,CASSFRSSYNEQFF,TGTGCCAGCAGCTTTCGGAGCTCCTACAATGAGCAGTTCTTC
NA,15,TRBJ2-3,TRBV10-1,NA,CASSDGFGGTDTQYF,TGCGCCAGCAGTGATGGCTTCGGGGGAACAGATACGCAGTATTTT
many,13,TRBJ1-5,TRBV9,NA,CASSVGENQPQHF,TGTGCCAGCAGCGTCGGAGAAAATCAGCCCCAGCATTTT
many,13,TRBJ2-7,TRBV20-1,TRBD1,CSATKQGSDEQYF,TGCAGTGCTACGAAACAGGGGAGCGACGAGCAGTACTTC
many,17,TRBJ2-1,TRBV30,TRBD2,CAWSVSWTSGSLNEQFF,TGTGCCTGGAGTGTTTCCTGGACTAGCGGGAGTCTCAATGAGCAGTTCTTC
many,15,TRBJ1-4,TRBV11-2,NA,CASSPWLSTNEKLFF,TGTGCCAGCAGCCCTTGGTTATCAACTAATGAAAAACTGTTTTTT
many,22,TRBJ2-3,TRBV12-3/TRBV12-4,TRBD2,CASSPGHPSGRASPASTDTQYF,TGTGCCAGCAGCCCCGGACACCCTAGCGGGAGGGCCAGTCCTGCTAGCACAGATACGCAGTATTTT
many,16,TRBJ2-7,TRBV3-1,TRBD2,CASSKGTSGASYEQYF,TGTGCCAGCAGCAAGGGGACTAGCGGGGCCTCCTACGAGCAGTACTTC
many,14,TRBJ1-2,TRBV12-3/TRBV12-4,NA,CASRLRGANYGYTF,TGTGCCAGCAGACTAAGGGGAGCTAACTATGGCTACACCTTC
many,18,TRBJ2-7,TRBV6-1,TRBD1,CASSYRGTGVSRSYEQYF,TGTGCCAGCAGTTATCGCGGGACAGGGGTATCTCGTTCCTACGAGCAGTACTTC
few,11,TRBJ2-7,TRBV24-1,NA,CATSRRGEQYF,TGTGCCACCAGCCGACGGGGCGAGCAGTACTTC
few,14,TRBJ2-7,TRBV7-9,NA,CASSFGTGVGEQYF,TGTGCCAGCAGCTTTGGGACGGGGGTGGGCGAGCAGTACTTC
few,14,TRBJ1-5,TRBV14,NA,CASSPLESNQPQHF,TGTGCCAGCAGCCCGTTAGAGAGCAATCAGCCCCAGCATTTT
many,13,TRBJ1-1,TRBV20-1,NA,CSAREFGIGEAFF,TGCAGTGCTAGAGAATTCGGCATCGGTGAAGCTTTCTTT
many,14,TRBJ2-5,TRBV19,NA,CASSIAGVGETQYF,TGTGCCAGTAGTATAGCGGGAGTGGGGGAGACCCAGTACTTC